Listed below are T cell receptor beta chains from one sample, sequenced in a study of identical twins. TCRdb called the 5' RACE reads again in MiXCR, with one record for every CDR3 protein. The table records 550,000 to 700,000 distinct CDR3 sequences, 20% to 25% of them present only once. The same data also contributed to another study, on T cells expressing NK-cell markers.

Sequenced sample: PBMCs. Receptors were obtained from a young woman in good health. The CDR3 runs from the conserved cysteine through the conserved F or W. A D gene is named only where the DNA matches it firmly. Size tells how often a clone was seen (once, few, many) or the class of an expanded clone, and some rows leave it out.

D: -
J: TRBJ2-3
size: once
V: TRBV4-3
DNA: TGCGCCAGCAGCCAAGATACCAACACAGATACGCAGTATTTT
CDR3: CASSQDTNTDTQYF

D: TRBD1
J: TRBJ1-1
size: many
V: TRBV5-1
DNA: TGCGCCAGCAGCTTGGGACAGGGGGAAGCTTTCTTT
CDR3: CASSLGQGEAFF

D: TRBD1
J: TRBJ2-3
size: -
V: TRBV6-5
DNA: TGTGCCAGCAGTTACTCGAGGACAGGGAGCACAGATACGCAGTATTTT
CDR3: CASSYSRTGSTDTQYF

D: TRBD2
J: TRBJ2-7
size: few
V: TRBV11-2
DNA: TGTGCCAGCAGCTTAGATCTAGCGGGGGGGAACGAGCAGTACTTC
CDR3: CASSLDLAGGNEQYF

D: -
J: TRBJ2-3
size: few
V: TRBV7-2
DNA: TGTGCCAGCAGCTCTAGCGGACAGCGGAGGCTGGCAGATACGCAGTATTTT
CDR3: CASSSSGQRRLADTQYF

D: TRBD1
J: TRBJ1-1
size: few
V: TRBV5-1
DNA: TGCGCCAGCAGCCAGAAGGGGGCCGACACTGAAGCTTTCTTT
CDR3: CASSQKGADTEAFF

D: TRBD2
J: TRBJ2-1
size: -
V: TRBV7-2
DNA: TGTGCCAGCAGCGGCATACCCTCTAGCGGGAGGGCCCATGAGCAGTTCTTC
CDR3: CASSGIPSSGRAHEQFF

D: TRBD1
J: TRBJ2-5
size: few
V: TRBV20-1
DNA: TGCAGTGCTCCTACAGGGGTTGAGACCCAGTACTTC
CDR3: CSAPTGVETQYF

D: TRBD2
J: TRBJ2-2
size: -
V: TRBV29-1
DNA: TGCAGCGTTGAAGCTAGCGGAAGAACCGGGGAGCTGTTTTTT
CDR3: CSVEASGRTGELFF

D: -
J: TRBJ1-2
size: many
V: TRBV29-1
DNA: TGCAGCGTTGCCGAATTCTGGGTAAACTATGGCTACACCTTC
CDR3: CSVAEFWVNYGYTF

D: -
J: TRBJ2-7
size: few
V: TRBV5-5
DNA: TGTGCCAGCAGCTTGGAGTCACACGACGAGCAGTACTTC
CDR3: CASSLESHDEQYF

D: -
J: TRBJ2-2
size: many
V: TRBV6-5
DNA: TGTGCCAGCAAAGACAGAGGTCCCGGGGAGCTGTTTTTT
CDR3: CASKDRGPGELFF

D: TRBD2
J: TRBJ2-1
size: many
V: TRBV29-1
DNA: TGCAGCGTTGAAGATCCTATGGGACTAGTCTATGAGCAGTTCTTC
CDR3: CSVEDPMGLVYEQFF

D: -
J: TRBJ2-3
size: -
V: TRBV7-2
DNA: TGTGCCAGCAGAGGGCTACGGAGCACAGATACGCAGTATTTT
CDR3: CASRGLRSTDTQYF

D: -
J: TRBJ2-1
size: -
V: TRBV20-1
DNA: TGCAGTGCTAGGGTCACATGGGGAGGATACAATGAGCAGTTCTTC
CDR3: CSARVTWGGYNEQFF

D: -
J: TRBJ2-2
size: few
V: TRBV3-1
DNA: TGTGCCAGCAGCCATTCGGTTCCCGGTGAGCTGTTTTTT
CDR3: CASSHSVPGELFF

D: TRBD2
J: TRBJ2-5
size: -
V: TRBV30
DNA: TGTGCCTGGTCACTAGCGGGAGAGACCCAGTACTTC
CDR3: CAWSLAGETQYF

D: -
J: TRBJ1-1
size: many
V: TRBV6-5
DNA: TGTGCCAGCAATGGAAACACTGAAGCTTTCTTT
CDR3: CASNGNTEAFF

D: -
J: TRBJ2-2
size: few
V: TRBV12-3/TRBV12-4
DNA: TGTGCCAGCAGTTTACGGGAGGGGGCGGGAACCGGGGAGCTGTTTTTT
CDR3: CASSLREGAGTGELFF

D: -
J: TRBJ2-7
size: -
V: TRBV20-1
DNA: TGCAGTGCTAGAACCGGGACGAACTACGAGCAGTACTTC
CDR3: CSARTGTNYEQYF

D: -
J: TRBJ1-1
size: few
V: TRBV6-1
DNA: TGTGCCAGCAGGGTACTTACAGGGTTGAACACTGAAGCTTTCTTT
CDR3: CASRVLTGLNTEAFF

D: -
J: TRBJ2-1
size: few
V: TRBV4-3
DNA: TGCGCCAGCAGCCAAGACCGGCGGGCGGTAGGCTACAATGAGCAGTTCTTC
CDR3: CASSQDRRAVGYNEQFF

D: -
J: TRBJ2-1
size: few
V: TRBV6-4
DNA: TGTGCCAGCAGTGACTCGAAAGTCCCAGCTGAAACCTACAATGAGCAGTTCTTC
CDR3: CASSDSKVPAETYNEQFF

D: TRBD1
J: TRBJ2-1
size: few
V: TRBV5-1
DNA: TGCGCCAGCAGCCCTCCTACGGGACAGGGGGCTAATGAGCAGTTCTTC
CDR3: CASSPPTGQGANEQFF

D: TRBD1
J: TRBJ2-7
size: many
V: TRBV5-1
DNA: TGCGCCAGCAGCCCGGGACAGGGGGTGAGCGAGCAGTACTTC
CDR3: CASSPGQGVSEQYF

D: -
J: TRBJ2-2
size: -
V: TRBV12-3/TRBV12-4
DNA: TGTGCCAGCAGTTCTTCCGGTGGGGCGAACACCGGGGAGCTGTTTTTT
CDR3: CASSSSGGANTGELFF

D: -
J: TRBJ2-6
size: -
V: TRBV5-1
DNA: TGCGCCAGCAGCTTGACTAACCGATTCTCTGGGGCCAACGTCCTGACTTTC
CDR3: CASSLTNRFSGANVLTF

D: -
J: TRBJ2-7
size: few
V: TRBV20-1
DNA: TGCAGTGCTAGAGAGCCCATTAGCTCCTACGAGCAGTACTTC
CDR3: CSAREPISSYEQYF

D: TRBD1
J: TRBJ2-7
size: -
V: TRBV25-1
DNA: TGTGCCAGCAGTGAGGTAACTAGTAGGACAGGGTCATACGAGCAGTACTTC
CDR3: CASSEVTSRTGSYEQYF

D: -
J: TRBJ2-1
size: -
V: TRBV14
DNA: TGTGCCAGCAGCCAGCACGGCGGGACTGTCTACAATGAGCAGTTCTTC
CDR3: CASSQHGGTVYNEQFF

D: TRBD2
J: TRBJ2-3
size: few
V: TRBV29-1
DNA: TGCAGCGTGTATCAGCGGGGGATCACAGATACGCAGTATTTT
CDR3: CSVYQRGITDTQYF

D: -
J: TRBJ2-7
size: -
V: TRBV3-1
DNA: TGTGCCAGCAGCCGGTCAGGTGGTTACGAGCAGTACTTC
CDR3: CASSRSGGYEQYF

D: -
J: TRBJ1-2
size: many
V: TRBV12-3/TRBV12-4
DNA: TGTGCCAGCAGTCCATTGGACGGCAGCTATGACTACACCTTC
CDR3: CASSPLDGSYDYTF

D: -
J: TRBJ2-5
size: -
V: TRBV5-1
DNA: TGCGCCAGCAGGAGCTTCGGGACTTCCCAAGAGACCCAGTACTTC
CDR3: CASRSFGTSQETQYF

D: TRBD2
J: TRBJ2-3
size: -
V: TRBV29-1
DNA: TGCAGCGTTTCGTATAGCGGGATGGGGGATACGCAGTATTTT
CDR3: CSVSYSGMGDTQYF

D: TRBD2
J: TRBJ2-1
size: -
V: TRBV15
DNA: TGTGCCACCAGCAGTCGAGGCGGGAGCTCCTACAATGAGCAGTTCTTC
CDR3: CATSSRGGSSYNEQFF

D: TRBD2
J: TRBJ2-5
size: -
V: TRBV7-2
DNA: TGTGCCAGCAGCGACGGACTAGCTAGGGAGACCCAGTACTTC
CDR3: CASSDGLARETQYF

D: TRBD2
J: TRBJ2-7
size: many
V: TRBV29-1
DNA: TGCAGCGTTGAAGGCGAAGCGGGGTCGTACTTC
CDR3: CSVEGEAGSYF

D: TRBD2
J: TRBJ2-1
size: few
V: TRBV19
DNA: TGTGCCAGTAGTCCTAGCGGGAGCCGGCCTGAGCAGTTCTTC
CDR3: CASSPSGSRPEQFF

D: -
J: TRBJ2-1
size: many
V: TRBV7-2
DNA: TGTGCCAGCAGCTTAGCGGGCGCGAACAATGAGCAGTTCTTC
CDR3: CASSLAGANNEQFF

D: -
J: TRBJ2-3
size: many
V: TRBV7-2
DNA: TGTGCCAGCAGCTTAGTAGGGAGAGATACGCAGTATTTT
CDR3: CASSLVGRDTQYF

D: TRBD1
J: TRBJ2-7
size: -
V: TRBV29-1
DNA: TGCAGCGTGATCCGGGACAGGGGTATCGAGCAGTACTTC
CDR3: CSVIRDRGIEQYF

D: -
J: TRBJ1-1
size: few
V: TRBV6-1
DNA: TGTGCCAGCAGTCTTCGGTCCGGAGGGCCTGAAGCTTTCTTT
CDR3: CASSLRSGGPEAFF